This TCR beta chain was profiled in a study of OX40 agonist ivuxolimab in advanced cancers. Study-wide points: On average, CD8+ T cells showed a greater number of expanded clones than CD4+.

This CDR3 comprises 16 residues. V lost 1 base to trimming and J lost 4 bases, with 17 bases between them. With regard to this clone: What it binds is not known.

Sequencing was performed with immunoSEQ multiplex PCR; in TCRdb, only in-frame clones are kept and a portion is missing. The sample has tens of thousands of clones, over 90% seen once. The sequence derives from an adult with an advanced solid tumor such as melanoma, head and neck, liver or kidney cancer. This chain uses TRBV23-1 with TRBJ2-7, with unresolved D. TRBV23-1 qualifies as an ORF whose function is uncertain. This sample comprised CD4+ or CD8+ T cells sorted from blood, obtained in a trial of the OX40 agonist ivuxolimab. In nucleotides, the CDR3 is TGCGCCAGCAGTCAATGCGACCGGGCGCCCTCTTACGAGCAGTACTTC. This encodes CASSQCDRAPSYEQYF.